This T cell receptor beta chain is drawn from a study of metastatic and nonmetastatic thyroid tumors. Per the study methods: For papillary thyroid cancer, a distant-metastasis classifier was constructed from CDR3 differences observed across clinicopathological groups. TCRdb redid the clone calls on the PCR reads using MiXCR. These V and J calls are TCRdb output, not the study's own analysis. The sample records tens of thousands of clones, just under 30% being singletons. Notes on the study in general: The reported finding was significantly higher TCR beta diversity in malignant thyroid tumors relative to benign nodules, in blood and tumor.

By its share, this clone is medium-sized. The antigen remains undetermined. Before thyroid surgery, none of the patients had received any treatment. Per the germline V gene, CDR1 is SGHAT and CDR2 is FQNNGV. Trimming left V 4 bases short and J 10 bases short, with 8 bases between. This CDR3 region has 11 residues. The origin of this receptor is a female donor with papillary thyroid cancer or a benign thyroid nodule (not recorded which). Some clones in this sample may be carry-over from other donors' samples. The V gene is TRBV11-2, the J gene TRBJ2-1, with no clear D. Sequencing was performed on blood. The CDR3 is CASSSVSEQFF. Here the CDR3 DNA reads TGTGCCAGCAGCTCCGTATCAGAGCAGTTCTTC. The whole variable domain, filled in from reference TRBV11-2 and TRBJ2-1, reads EAGVAQSPRYKIIEKRQSVAFWCNPISGHATLYWYQQILGQGPKLLIQFQNNGVVDDSQLPKDRFSAERLKGVDSTLKIQPAKLEDSAVYLCASSSVSEQFFGPGTRLTVL.